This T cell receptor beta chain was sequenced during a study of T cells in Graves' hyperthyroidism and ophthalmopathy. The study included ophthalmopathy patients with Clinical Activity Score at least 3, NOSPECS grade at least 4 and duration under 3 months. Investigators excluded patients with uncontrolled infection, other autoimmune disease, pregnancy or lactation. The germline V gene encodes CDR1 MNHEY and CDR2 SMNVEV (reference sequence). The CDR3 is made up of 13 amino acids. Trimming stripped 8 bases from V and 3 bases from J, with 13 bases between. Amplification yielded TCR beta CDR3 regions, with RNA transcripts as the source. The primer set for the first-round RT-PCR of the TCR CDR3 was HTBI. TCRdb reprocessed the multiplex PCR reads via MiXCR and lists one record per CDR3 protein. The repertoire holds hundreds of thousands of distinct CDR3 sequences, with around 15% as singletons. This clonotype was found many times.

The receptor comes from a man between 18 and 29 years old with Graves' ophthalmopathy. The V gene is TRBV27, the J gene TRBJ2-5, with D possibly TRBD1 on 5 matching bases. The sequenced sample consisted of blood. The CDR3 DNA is TGTGCCAGCGGGATTCTAGGGGAAGAGACCCAGTACTTC. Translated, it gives CASGILGEETQYF.